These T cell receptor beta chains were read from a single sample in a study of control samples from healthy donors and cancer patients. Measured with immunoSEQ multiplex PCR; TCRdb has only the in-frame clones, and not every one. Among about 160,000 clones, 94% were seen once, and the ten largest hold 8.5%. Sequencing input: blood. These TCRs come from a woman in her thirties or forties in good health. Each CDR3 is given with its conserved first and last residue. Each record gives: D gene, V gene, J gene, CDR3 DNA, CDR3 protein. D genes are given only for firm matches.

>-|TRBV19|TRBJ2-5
TGTGCCAGTAGTACAGGACGTAGACAAGAGACCCAGTACTTC
CASSTGRRQETQYF
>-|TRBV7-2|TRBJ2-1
TGTGCCAGCAGCTTAAATAGCGGAACCTACAATGAGCAGTTCTTC
CASSLNSGTYNEQFF
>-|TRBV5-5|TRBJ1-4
TGTGCCAGCAGCCCCCAACCCGAGGACAGCATTAGGCTGTTTTTT
CASSPQPEDSIRLFF
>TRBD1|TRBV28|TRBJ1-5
TGTGCCAGCAATTCCCACGGACAGGGCAATCAGCCCCAGCATTTT
CASNSHGQGNQPQHF
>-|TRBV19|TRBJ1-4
TGTGCCAGTAAAGAGGGTTGGTGGTCGGATGAAAAACTGTTTTTT
CASKEGWWSDEKLFF
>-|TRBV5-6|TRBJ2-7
TGTGCCAGCAGCTTGATGTACGAGCAGTACTTC
CASSLMYEQYF
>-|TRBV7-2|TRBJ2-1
TGTGCCAGCAGCTTCCGGGGCCGCAATGAGCAGTTCTTC
CASSFRGRNEQFF
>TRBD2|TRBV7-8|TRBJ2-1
TGTGCCAGCAGCCGAGCGGGAGGTGTCTACAATGAGCAGTTCTTC
CASSRAGGVYNEQFF
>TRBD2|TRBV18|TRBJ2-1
TGTGCCAGCTTTGGACTAGCGGGGGTCATGTACAATGAGCAGTTCTTC
CASFGLAGVMYNEQFF
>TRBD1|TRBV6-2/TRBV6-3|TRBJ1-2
TGTGCCAGCAGCACCACAGGGGATGGCTACACCTTC
CASSTTGDGYTF
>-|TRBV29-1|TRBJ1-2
TGCAGCGTTGACACGAAACAGGTATATGGCTACACCTTC
CSVDTKQVYGYTF
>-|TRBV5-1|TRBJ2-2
TGCGCCAGCAGCATGCGTGACACCGGGGAGCTGTTTTTT
CASSMRDTGELFF
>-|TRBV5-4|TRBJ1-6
TGTGCCAGCAGCTTGGACCCAGGGGAACCCCTCCACTTT
CASSLDPGEPLHF
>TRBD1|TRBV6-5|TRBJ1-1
TGTGCCAGCAGGGACAGGGCGATCGCTGAAGCTTTCTTT
CASRDRAIAEAFF
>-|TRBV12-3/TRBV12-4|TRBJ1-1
TGTGCCAGCAGTCCCCTTACGCAAGCTTTCTTT
CASSPLTQAFF